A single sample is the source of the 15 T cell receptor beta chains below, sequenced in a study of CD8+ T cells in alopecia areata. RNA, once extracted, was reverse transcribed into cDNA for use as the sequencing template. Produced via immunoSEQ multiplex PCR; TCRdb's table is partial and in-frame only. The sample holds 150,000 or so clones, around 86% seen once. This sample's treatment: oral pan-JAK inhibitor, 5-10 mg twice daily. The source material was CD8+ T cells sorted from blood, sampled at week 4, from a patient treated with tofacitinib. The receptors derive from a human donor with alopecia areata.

The CDR3: CASSLNNYEQYF. The DNA for the CDR3 is TGTGCCAGTAGTTTGAACAACTACGAGCAGTACTTC. The chain recombines TRBV19 with TRBJ2-7; D is uncertain. The CDR3 contains 12 residues. Looked up from germline, CDR1 is LNHDA and CDR2 is SQIVND (reference sequence). V lost 5 bases, J lost 3 bases, and 8 bases lay in between.

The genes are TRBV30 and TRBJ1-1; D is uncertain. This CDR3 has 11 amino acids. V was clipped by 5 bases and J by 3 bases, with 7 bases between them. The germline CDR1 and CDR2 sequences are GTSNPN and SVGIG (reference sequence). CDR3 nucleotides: TGTGCCTGGCGCCACTACACTGAAGCTTTCTTT. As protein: CAWRHYTEAFF.

In DNA form, the CDR3 reads TGTGCCAGCAGCCAACACAGCGGTCGCAACGAGCAGTACTTC. The encoded protein is CASSQHSGRNEQYF. The rearrangement uses TRBV13 and TRBJ2-7; a weak D match, TRBD2 (5 bases). Germline assignment: CDR1 PRHDT and CDR2 FYEKMQ (reference sequence). V was clipped by 5 bases and J by 5 bases, with 16 bases between them. The CDR3 is 14 amino acids.

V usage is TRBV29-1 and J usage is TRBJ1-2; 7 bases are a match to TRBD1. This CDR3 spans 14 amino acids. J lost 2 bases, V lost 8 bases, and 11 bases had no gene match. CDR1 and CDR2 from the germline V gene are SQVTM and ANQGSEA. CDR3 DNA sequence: TGCAGCCAAAACTGTGCAGGGGGAAACTATGGCTACACCTTC. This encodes CSQNCAGGNYGYTF. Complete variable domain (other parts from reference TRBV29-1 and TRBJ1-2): SAVISQKPSRDICQRGTSLTIQCQVDSQVTMMFWYRQQPGQSLTLIATANQGSEATYESGFVIDKFPISRPNLTFSTLTVSNMSPEDSSIYLCSQNCAGGNYGYTFGSGTRLTVV.

The CDR3: CASRPLVWGQGIDQETQYF. The CDR3 region has the DNA TGTGCCAGCCGACCTCTGGTATGGGGGCAGGGCATAGACCAAGAGACCCAGTACTTC. The V call is TRBV2, the J call TRBJ2-5; weak D call: TRBD1 (6 bases). This CDR3 has 19 residues. CDR1 and CDR2 (germline): SNHLY, FYNNEI. V shed 8 bases and J shed 0 bases, with 28 bases lying between them. The whole variable domain, remainder taken from reference TRBV2 and TRBJ2-5, is EPEVTQTPSHQVTQMGQEVILRCVPISNHLYFYWYRQILGQKVEFLVSFYNNEISEKSEIFDDQFSVERPDGSNFTLKIRSTKLEDSAMYFCASRPLVWGQGIDQETQYFGPGTRLLVL.

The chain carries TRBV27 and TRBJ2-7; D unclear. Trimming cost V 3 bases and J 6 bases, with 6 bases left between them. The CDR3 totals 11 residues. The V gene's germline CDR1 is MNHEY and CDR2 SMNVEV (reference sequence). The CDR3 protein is CASSFNGEQYF. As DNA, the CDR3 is TGTGCCAGCAGTTTCAACGGCGAGCAGTACTTC.

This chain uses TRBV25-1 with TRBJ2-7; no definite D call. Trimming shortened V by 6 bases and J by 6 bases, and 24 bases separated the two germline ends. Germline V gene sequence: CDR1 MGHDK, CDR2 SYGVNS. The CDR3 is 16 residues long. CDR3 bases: TGTGCCAGCAGCGATGCTGAAAGGGCCGTTACTGGCGAGCAGTACTTC. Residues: CASSDAERAVTGEQYF.

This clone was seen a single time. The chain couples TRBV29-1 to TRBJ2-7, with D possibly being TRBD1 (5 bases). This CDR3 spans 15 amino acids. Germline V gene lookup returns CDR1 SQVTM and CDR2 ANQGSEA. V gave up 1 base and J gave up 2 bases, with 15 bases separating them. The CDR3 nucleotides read TGCAGCGTTGAAGGGACAACACACGGACCCTACGAGCAGTACTTC. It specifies CSVEGTTHGPYEQYF.

The CDR3 sequence is CASSLSLDPGGGTEAFF. The CDR3, as DNA: TGTGCCAGCAGCTTATCCCTCGACCCAGGGGGCGGCACTGAAGCTTTCTTT. V usage is TRBV7-6 and J usage is TRBJ1-1, with 8 positions matching TRBD1. From germline, CDR1 is SGHVS and CDR2 FNYEAQ. Unmatched junction bases numbered 12, after V lost 2 bases and J lost 4 bases. The CDR3 extends over 17 amino acids.

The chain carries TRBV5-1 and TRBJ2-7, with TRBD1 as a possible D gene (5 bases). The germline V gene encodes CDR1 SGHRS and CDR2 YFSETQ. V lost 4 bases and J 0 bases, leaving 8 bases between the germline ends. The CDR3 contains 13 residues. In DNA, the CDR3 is TGCGCCAGCAGCCACGACAGCTCCTACGAGCAGTACTTC. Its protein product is CASSHDSSYEQYF.

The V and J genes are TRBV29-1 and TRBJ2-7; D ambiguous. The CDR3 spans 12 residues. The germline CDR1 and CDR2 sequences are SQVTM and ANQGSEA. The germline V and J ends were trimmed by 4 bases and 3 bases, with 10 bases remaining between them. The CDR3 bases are TGCAGCGTTGTAGGTTCAGACTACGAGCAGTACTTC. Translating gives CSVVGSDYEQYF.

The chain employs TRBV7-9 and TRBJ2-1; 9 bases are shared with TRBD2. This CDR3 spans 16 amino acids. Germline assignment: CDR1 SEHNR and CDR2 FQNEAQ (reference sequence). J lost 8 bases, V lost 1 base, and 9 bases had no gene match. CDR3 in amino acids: CASSLDAGGRAHEQFF. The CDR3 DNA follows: TGTGCCAGCAGCTTAGACGCGGGCGGGAGGGCTCATGAGCAGTTCTTC.

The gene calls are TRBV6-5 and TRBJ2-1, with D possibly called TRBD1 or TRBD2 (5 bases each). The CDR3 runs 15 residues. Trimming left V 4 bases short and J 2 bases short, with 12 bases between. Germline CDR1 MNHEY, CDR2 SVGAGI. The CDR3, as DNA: TGTGCCAGCAGTTCCGGGGCCCCCGCCTACAATGAGCAGTTCTTC. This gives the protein CASSSGAPAYNEQFF.

The CDR3 nucleotides read TGTGCCAGCAGTGAATTGGAGACACCCTACGAGCAGTACTTC. It encodes CASSELETPYEQYF. V and J are TRBV25-1 and TRBJ2-7, with D unresolved. Deletions cut 1 base from V and 2 bases from J, with 9 bases between. The germline V gene has CDR1 MGHDK and CDR2 SYGVNS. The CDR3 loop spans 14 amino acids.

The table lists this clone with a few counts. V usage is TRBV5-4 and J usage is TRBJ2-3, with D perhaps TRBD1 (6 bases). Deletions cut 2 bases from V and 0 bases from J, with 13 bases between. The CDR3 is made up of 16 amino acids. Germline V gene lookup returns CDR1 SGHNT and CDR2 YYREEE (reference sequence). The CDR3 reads CASSFPGDTSTDTQYF. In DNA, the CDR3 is TGTGCCAGCAGCTTCCCAGGGGATACTAGCACAGATACGCAGTATTTT. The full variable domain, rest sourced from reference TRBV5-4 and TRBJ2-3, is ETGVTQSPTHLIKTRGQQVTLRCSSQSGHNTVSWYQQALGQGPQFIFQYYREEENGRGNFPPRFSGLQFPNYSSELNVNALELDDSALYLCASSFPGDTSTDTQYFGPGTRLTVL.